This TCR beta chain was identified during a study of blood T cell repertoires in COVID-19. Across the whole study: Spain, Italy and the United States supplied samples that represented acute and convalescent COVID-19. T cells, B-cell-depleted T cells, or PBMCs supplied cDNA or gDNA.

Per the original methods: Amplifying reference gene primers gave estimates of nucleated cell counts. Sequenced by immunoSEQ multiplex PCR; TCRdb stores in-frame clones only, minus some. V, J and clone size reflect that table, while D and trimming were determined from the DNA. The data show approximately 110,000 clones, around 85% seen once. The CDR3 consists of 14 residues. Trimming removed 3 bases from V and 8 bases from J; junction bases left unmatched: 8. Germline CDR1 is MGHRA and CDR2 is YSYEKL. The V gene is TRBV4-1, the J gene TRBJ1-2, with TRBD1 identical over 8 bases. Sample: peripheral blood. This sequence was found in a man in his forties or fifties with acute or convalescent COVID-19. The DNA for the CDR3 is TGCGCCAGCAGCCACCTGACAGGGGACCAGGGCTACACCTTC. Protein product: CASSHLTGDQGYTF.